This T cell receptor (beta chain) derives from a study of T-cell memory formation after mild COVID-19. One entry per CDR3 protein, called by TCRdb with MiXCR from the 5' RACE reads. The data contain under 300,000 distinct CDR3 sequences, around 17% of them singletons. The germline CDR1 and CDR2 sequences are SGDLS and YYNGEE. CDR3 length equals 14 residues. V lost 0 bases, J lost 7 bases, and 11 bases lay in between. The sequencing sample was made of PBMCs or a T cell subset sorted from them (not recorded which). This sequence was found in a young man who had mild COVID-19 (a few samples of this study predate the infection). Cell type and time point are not known. The chain combines TRBV9 with TRBJ1-5; D ambiguous. CDR3 region: CASSVDSSRQPQHF. DNA of the CDR3: TGTGCCAGCAGCGTAGATAGTTCACGGCAGCCCCAGCATTTT.